The rows below give T cell receptor beta chains drawn from one sample of a study of blood T cell repertoires in COVID-19. Sequenced by immunoSEQ multiplex PCR; TCRdb stores in-frame clones only, minus some. The sample carries a few hundred thousand clones, around 87% recorded once. The source material was peripheral blood. The receptors here all came from a man aged 18 to 35 with active or convalescent COVID-19. Each CDR3 is given with its conserved first and last residue. The order of the fields is V gene, D gene, clone size, J gene, CDR3 protein, CDR3 DNA. The D gene is left open where the match is weak. Size is omitted from some rows. Given values are once, few, many or a class for expanded clones.

V gene: TRBV28
D gene: TRBD1
clone size: .
J gene: TRBJ2-2
CDR3 protein: CASSLPGTGSTGELFF
CDR3 DNA: TGTGCCAGCAGTCTTCCCGGGACAGGGTCGACCGGGGAGCTGTTTTTT

V gene: TRBV6-2/TRBV6-3
D gene: TRBD1
clone size: .
J gene: TRBJ2-1
CDR3 protein: CASSLTQGDYNEQFF
CDR3 DNA: TGTGCCAGCAGTCTCACCCAGGGGGACTACAATGAGCAGTTCTTC

V gene: TRBV5-6
D gene: TRBD1
clone size: .
J gene: TRBJ2-1
CDR3 protein: CASNLGTAYNEQFF
CDR3 DNA: TGTGCCAGCAACTTGGGGACAGCCTACAATGAGCAGTTCTTC

V gene: TRBV6-1
D gene: TRBD1
clone size: .
J gene: TRBJ1-2
CDR3 protein: CASSESRTGVGYTF
CDR3 DNA: TGTGCCAGCAGTGAAAGTCGAACAGGGGTCGGCTACACCTTC

V gene: TRBV6-5
D gene: .
clone size: .
J gene: TRBJ1-4
CDR3 protein: CASSYRAGPNEKLFF
CDR3 DNA: TGTGCCAGCAGTTATCGCGCAGGCCCTAATGAAAAACTGTTTTTT

V gene: TRBV2
D gene: .
clone size: .
J gene: TRBJ2-2
CDR3 protein: CASKSLNTGELFF
CDR3 DNA: TGTGCCAGCAAATCCCTAAACACCGGGGAGCTGTTTTTT

V gene: TRBV2
D gene: .
clone size: .
J gene: TRBJ1-2
CDR3 protein: CASRERRGLTNGYTF
CDR3 DNA: TGTGCCAGCAGGGAGAGGCGGGGGCTGACGAACGGCTACACCTTC

V gene: TRBV27
D gene: TRBD2
clone size: .
J gene: TRBJ2-2
CDR3 protein: CASSLGAGAGGPINGELFF
CDR3 DNA: TGTGCCAGCAGTTTAGGGGCAGGAGCGGGAGGACCTATTAACGGGGAGCTGTTTTTT

V gene: TRBV12-3/TRBV12-4
D gene: .
clone size: .
J gene: TRBJ1-1
CDR3 protein: CASSLGAEAFF
CDR3 DNA: TGTGCCAGCAGTTTAGGGGCCGAAGCTTTCTTT

V gene: TRBV15
D gene: .
clone size: few
J gene: TRBJ2-6
CDR3 protein: CATSRISSGANVLTF
CDR3 DNA: TGTGCCACCAGCAGAATCAGTTCCGGGGCCAACGTCCTGACTTTC

V gene: TRBV15
D gene: .
clone size: .
J gene: TRBJ2-7
CDR3 protein: CATSRGPGVEQYF
CDR3 DNA: TGTGCCACCAGCAGGGGACCGGGGGTCGAGCAGTACTTC

V gene: TRBV10-1
D gene: .
clone size: .
J gene: TRBJ1-4
CDR3 protein: CASIPRGLEKLFF
CDR3 DNA: TGCGCCAGCATCCCGCGGGGCCTCGAAAAACTGTTTTTT

V gene: TRBV6-5
D gene: .
clone size: .
J gene: TRBJ1-6
CDR3 protein: CASWSPRDNSPLHF
CDR3 DNA: TGTGCCAGCTGGAGCCCGAGGGATAATTCACCCCTCCACTTT

V gene: TRBV27
D gene: .
clone size: .
J gene: TRBJ1-5
CDR3 protein: CASRSTGIPEHQPQHF
CDR3 DNA: TGTGCCAGCAGGTCAACAGGAATCCCCGAACATCAGCCCCAGCATTTT

V gene: TRBV6-6
D gene: .
clone size: .
J gene: TRBJ1-3
CDR3 protein: CASSLYSGGLGGNTIYF
CDR3 DNA: TGTGCCAGCAGTCTTTACTCCGGGGGGCTAGGTGGAAACACCATATATTTT

V gene: TRBV4-3
D gene: TRBD2
clone size: .
J gene: TRBJ2-1
CDR3 protein: CASSQDRTSGYNEQFF
CDR3 DNA: TGCGCCAGCAGCCAAGACAGGACTAGCGGATACAATGAGCAGTTCTTC